Listed below are T cell receptor beta chains from one sample, sequenced in a study of blood T cell repertoires in COVID-19. Measured with immunoSEQ multiplex PCR; TCRdb has only the in-frame clones, and not every one. The sample comprises about 62,000 clones, 80% to 90% of which are singletons, and 15% to 20% rests with the top ten. The sequenced material came from peripheral blood. These receptors were obtained from a woman aged 60-75 years with COVID-19, enrolled during active disease. CDR3s include the opening cysteine and the closing phenylalanine or tryptophan. A D gene is named only where the DNA matches it firmly. Rows give clone size only sometimes, using once, few, many, or a class for an expanded clone.

d_call,v_call,clone_size,j_call,cdr3_nt,cdr3_aa
-,TRBV18,-,TRBJ1-4,TGTGCCAGCTCACCAGCGGCAAATGCAAGAGGTGAAAAACTGTTTTTT,CASSPAANARGEKLFF
TRBD1,TRBV12-5,few,TRBJ1-1,TGTGCTAGTGGTTTCGTTGCAGGACAGGGTTTGAACACTGAAGCTTTCTTT,CASGFVAGQGLNTEAFF
TRBD1,TRBV2,few,TRBJ2-5,TGTGCCAGCACTCCAAGGACAGGGATCCTCGAGACCCAGTACTTC,CASTPRTGILETQYF
TRBD1,TRBV19,many,TRBJ1-4,TGTGCCAGTAGCTCAGGGGGCCGTCTGTTTTTT,CASSSGGRLFF
-,TRBV30,-,TRBJ1-6,TGTGCCTGGAGTGTAACGGACAGTAATTCACCCCTCCACTTT,CAWSVTDSNSPLHF
TRBD2,TRBV11-2,-,TRBJ2-2,TGTGCCAGCAGCCTTAGCGGGAGATTGAACACCGGGGAGCTGTTTTTT,CASSLSGRLNTGELFF
-,TRBV28,once,TRBJ1-2,TGTGCCAGCAGGGCTACAGGGTCCGATGGCTACACCTTC,CASRATGSDGYTF
TRBD1,TRBV2,-,TRBJ1-2,TGTGCCAGATCCCGGACAGGGGGCTTTGGCTACACCTTC,CARSRTGGFGYTF
-,TRBV27,-,TRBJ1-5,TGTGCCAGCAGGTTAAATGAGAATCAGCCCCAGCATTTT,CASRLNENQPQHF
-,TRBV7-9,-,TRBJ2-6,TGTGCCAGCAGCCACCGACAATCCTCTGGGGCCAACGTCCTGACTTTC,CASSHRQSSGANVLTF
TRBD2,TRBV4-3,-,TRBJ2-7,TGCGCCAGCAGCCAAGATGGGGAGCGGGAGGGCCACGAGCAGTACTTC,CASSQDGEREGHEQYF
-,TRBV7-9,-,TRBJ2-1,TGTGCCAGCAGCTTAGCCGGAGTTTCCAAGGAGCAGTTCTTC,CASSLAGVSKEQFF
TRBD1,TRBV7-9,-,TRBJ1-2,TGTGCCAGCAGCTCCCGGGACAGGGGAACCTATGGCTACACCTTC,CASSSRDRGTYGYTF
-,TRBV19,-,TRBJ1-3,TGTGCCAGTAGTATCAGGGGAACAGCCACCATATATTTT,CASSIRGTATIYF
-,TRBV15,-,TRBJ2-3,TGTGCCACCAGCAGAAGGACAGCTAGCACAGATACGCAGTATTTT,CATSRRTASTDTQYF
TRBD1,TRBV6-2/TRBV6-3,-,TRBJ1-1,TGTGCCAGCAGCGACCCAGGGGGCTTGAGTCGGACTGAAGCTTTCTTT,CASSDPGGLSRTEAFF
TRBD2,TRBV7-8,-,TRBJ2-3,TGTGCCAGCAGCTTAGTAACCCAGCGGGAAACAGATACGCAGTATTTT,CASSLVTQRETDTQYF
TRBD1,TRBV11-1,-,TRBJ2-3,TGTGCCAGCAGCCCTGGGACAGGGGTAGCAGATACGCAGTATTTT,CASSPGTGVADTQYF
TRBD2,TRBV6-2/TRBV6-3,-,TRBJ2-5,TGTGCCAGCAGTTATGCCCCGGGGGGGACCCAGTACTTC,CASSYAPGGTQYF
-,TRBV4-3,-,TRBJ2-1,TGCGCCAGCAGCCAAGATCAGGGAAGCAGCGTGTCGCAGTTCTTC,CASSQDQGSSVSQFF
TRBD1,TRBV4-2,-,TRBJ1-5,TGTGCCAGCAGCCAAGGGACAGGGGACAATCAGCCCCAGCATTTT,CASSQGTGDNQPQHF
TRBD2,TRBV19,-,TRBJ2-7,TGTGCCAGCAGTCCTGGGACTAGCGTTTTCTACGAGCAGTACTTC,CASSPGTSVFYEQYF
TRBD2,TRBV9,-,TRBJ2-1,TGTGCCAGCAGCGTAGTTGCGGGAGGGAATGAGCAGTTCTTC,CASSVVAGGNEQFF
-,TRBV16,once,TRBJ2-1,TGTGCCAGCAGCCAAAGCGAACGTTTATTCTACAATGAGCAGTTCTTC,CASSQSERLFYNEQFF
TRBD1,TRBV29-1,-,TRBJ1-4,TGCAGCGTTGACGCCCCACAGGGGGCGTATGAAAAACTGTTTTTT,CSVDAPQGAYEKLFF
TRBD1,TRBV7-2,-,TRBJ1-5,TGTGCCAGCAGCCCGGACAGGGGACGGGGTCAGCCCCAGCATTTT,CASSPDRGRGQPQHF
-,TRBV13,-,TRBJ2-5,TGTGCCAGCAGCACCCGGGACTCCACAGGTACCCAGTACTTC,CASSTRDSTGTQYF
-,TRBV4-3,-,TRBJ1-6,TGCGCCAGCAGCCACGTCACAGGGATGGATTCACCCCTCCACTTT,CASSHVTGMDSPLHF
TRBD1,TRBV6-5,-,TRBJ1-1,TGTGCCAGCACACGGACAGGGGGGAGAACTGAAGCTTTCTTT,CASTRTGGRTEAFF
-,TRBV3-1/TRBV3-2,-,TRBJ2-1,TGTGCCAGCAGCCAAGGTGGCGGCTACAATGAGCAGTTCTTC,CASSQGGGYNEQFF